This T cell receptor beta chain was sequenced for a study of cytomegalovirus exposure and HLA in healthy donors. To note about this clone: Its antigen is not identified.

All donors participated as healthy donors of bone marrow. General study findings and limits: Earlier analysis looked at TCR beta V segments, and most were productive about 90% or about 30% of the time.

The primer mix had 60 Vbeta and 13 Jbeta primers. Method: immunoSEQ multiplex PCR; TCRdb's copy keeps in-frame clones and lacks some. This table has under 200,000 clones, 76% appearing once. This CDR3 has 17 amino acids. From germline, CDR1 is LNHNV and CDR2 YYDKDF (reference sequence). V was shortened by 0 bases and J by 5 bases, with 19 bases between the two germline ends. The chain carries TRBV15 and TRBJ2-5, with a possible D match to TRBD2 (5 bases). Sequencing input: PBMCs. This TCR derives from a female donor in good health and CMV-seronegative. CDR3 protein: CATSRENLRGLTETQYF. In DNA, the CDR3 is TGTGCCACCAGCAGAGAAAATTTGCGAGGGCTCACGGAGACCCAGTACTTC.